These 14 T cell receptor beta chains originate from one sample sequenced in a study of patients and donors after allogeneic stem cell transplantation. MiXCR was run by TCRdb on the RT-PCR reads, yielding one entry per CDR3 protein. The table lists about 960,000 distinct CDR3 sequences, 15% to 20% of them singletons. Sequenced input: blood, either unsorted or a sorted T cell fraction (not recorded which). These receptors came from a human donor who was either an allogeneic HSCT recipient or a stem cell or donor lymphocyte infusion donor (not recorded which). It is not recorded whose cells these are; they may come from a transplant donor.

Only a few counts were recorded for this clonotype. The chain is built from TRBV3-1 and TRBJ2-1; 9 bases map to TRBD2. This CDR3 spans 17 amino acids. The germline gives CDR1 LGHDT, CDR2 YNNKEL (reference sequence). V gave up 1 base and J gave up 9 bases; unmatched junction bases: 13. CDR3 bases: TGTGCCAGCAGCCAAGTTGACTGGCGGGAGGGCCGTAGTGAGCAGTTCTTC. Translation: CASSQVDWREGRSEQFF.

This clonotype appeared a single time. The rearrangement joins TRBV7-9 to TRBJ2-5; D gene uncertain. The V end lost 5 bases, the J end lost 6 bases, and 13 bases lay between the germline ends. The CDR3 spans 13 residues. CDR1 SEHNR and CDR2 FQNEAQ come from the germline V gene (reference sequence). The CDR3 DNA reads as TGTGCCAGCAGCACACGAACACGGAAGACCCAGTACTTC. Translation: CASSTRTRKTQYF.

The count of this clonotype is one. The chain combines TRBV20-1 with TRBJ2-1; perhaps TRBD1 as D (5 bases). CDR3 length equals 17 residues. CDR1 DFQATT and CDR2 SNEGSKA come from the germline V gene (reference sequence). The V gene lost 6 bases and the J gene lost 6 bases, with 27 bases spanning the gap. CDR3 sequence: CSASPPSRAAFGNEQFF. As DNA, the CDR3 is TGCAGTGCCTCCCCGCCGAGCAGGGCCGCATTTGGCAATGAGCAGTTCTTC.

This clonotype has more than one count but fewer than ten. The genes are TRBV5-1 and TRBJ1-6; 8 bases line up with TRBD1. The CDR3 has 15 amino acids. The germline V gene encodes CDR1 SGHRS and CDR2 YFSETQ. J lost 7 bases, V lost 3 bases, and 6 bases had no gene match. In DNA, the CDR3 is TGCGCCAGCAGCTCCACGGGACAGGCCAATTCACCCCTCCACTTT. Residues: CASSSTGQANSPLHF. Combining the CDR3 with reference TRBV5-1 and TRBJ1-6 gives the whole variable domain KAGVTQTPRYLIKTRGQQVTLSCSPISGHRSVSWYQQTPGQGLQFLFEYFSETQRNKGNFPGRFSGRQFSNSRSEMNVSTLELGDSALYLCASSSTGQANSPLHFGNGTRLTVT.

This clonotype was picked up a small number of times. V gene TRBV6-2 or TRBV6-3 combines with J gene TRBJ1-5, with D possibly matching TRBD1 (5 bases). Germline V gene lookup returns CDR1 MNHEY and CDR2 SVGEGT. Trimming shortened V by 8 bases and J by 2 bases, and 16 bases separated the two germline ends. This CDR3 is 15 amino acids long. The CDR3 DNA reads TGTGCCAGCGCTACTTGGGGGATGGGCAATCAGCCCCAGCATTTT. Its translation: CASATWGMGNQPQHF.

The genes are TRBV27 and TRBJ2-7; no reliable D call. Trimming shortened V by 3 bases and J by 5 bases, and 14 bases separated the two germline ends. This CDR3 region has 14 residues. The germline V gene has CDR1 MNHEY and CDR2 SMNVEV (reference sequence). CDR3 DNA sequence: TGTGCCAGCAGTTTTAGCAGGACCAGAGACGAGCAGTACTTC. Protein product: CASSFSRTRDEQYF.

This clonotype has only one observation. The V gene is TRBV10-3, the J gene TRBJ2-1; perhaps TRBD1 as D (6 bases). V lost 2 bases, J lost 8 bases, and 10 bases lay in between. Germline-derived CDR1 and CDR2 are ENHRY and SYGVKD. The CDR3 has 13 amino acids. CDR3 sequence reads: CAISELQGDEQFF. The CDR3 DNA reads as TGTGCCATCAGTGAGCTACAGGGTGATGAGCAGTTCTTC.

The chain recombines TRBV20-1 with TRBJ1-6; D may be TRBD1 (6 bases). The germline V gene has CDR1 DFQATT and CDR2 SNEGSKA (reference sequence). The CDR3 loop spans 12 amino acids. Deletions cut 8 bases from V and 9 bases from J, with 14 bases between. CDR3 sequence: CSIQGLGSPLHF. The CDR3 region has the DNA TGCAGTATACAGGGTTTGGGTTCACCCCTCCACTTT.

This chain uses TRBV20-1 with TRBJ1-3, with D possibly TRBD1 on 6 matching bases. CDR1 is DFQATT and CDR2 is SNEGSKA in the germline V gene (reference sequence). The CDR3 runs to 14 residues. Trimming took 1 base from V and 7 from J, leaving 14 bases between them. The CDR3 region is CSARGSQGVNTIYF. CDR3 in DNA: TGCAGTGCTAGAGGCTCACAGGGTGTTAACACCATATATTTT.

This clonotype was detected a few times. In nucleotides, the CDR3 is TGTGCCAGCAGTGACGCTCTTAGCACAGATACGCAGTATTTT. It encodes CASSDALSTDTQYF. This chain joins TRBV6-1 and TRBJ2-3; D is uncertain. CDR1 is MNHNS, CDR2 SASEGT, per germline. V lost 3 bases and J 0 bases, leaving 7 bases between the germline ends. There are 14 residues in the CDR3.

This clonotype was recorded a few times. This rearrangement joins TRBV20-1 to TRBJ2-3, with a tentative D call TRBD1 (5 bases). V was shortened by 6 bases and J by 4 bases, with 14 bases between the two germline ends. Per the germline V gene, CDR1 is DFQATT and CDR2 is SNEGSKA (reference sequence). The CDR3 is 13 amino acids. The chain's CDR3 is CSAGSGAPDTQYF. The CDR3 DNA follows: TGCAGTGCCGGATCTGGGGCCCCAGATACGCAGTATTTT.

The chain links TRBV6-1 to TRBJ2-7; a possible D gene is TRBD2 (6 bases). V lost 3 bases to trimming and J lost 3 bases, with 18 bases between them. The CDR3 is 16 amino acids. The V gene's germline CDR1 is MNHNS and CDR2 SASEGT. CDR3 in DNA: TGTGCCAGCAGTGATCAGCCGGGACTGGGCTACTACGAGCAGTACTTC. Translation gives CASSDQPGLGYYEQYF.

This clonotype was recorded a few times. The V gene is TRBV7-2, the J gene TRBJ1-5; a weak D match, TRBD1 (6 bases). The germline CDR1 and CDR2 sequences are SGHTA and FQGNSA. The CDR3 covers 14 residues. V was trimmed by 5 bases and J by 6 bases, leaving 14 bases between them. This chain's CDR3 is CASSLLGAGQPQHF. The CDR3 DNA reads as TGTGCCAGCAGCCTATTGGGGGCGGGTCAGCCCCAGCATTTT.

The V call is TRBV7-2, the J call TRBJ1-5; 12 nucleotides match TRBD1. Losses at the gene ends were 1 base for V and 5 bases for J; bases not matched to a gene: 3. The CDR3 consists of 16 residues. CDR1 is SGHTA and CDR2 is FQGNSA in the germline V gene. The CDR3 protein is CASSLGRDRGHQPQHF. The CDR3 region has the DNA TGTGCCAGCAGCTTAGGCCGGGACAGGGGGCATCAGCCCCAGCATTTT.